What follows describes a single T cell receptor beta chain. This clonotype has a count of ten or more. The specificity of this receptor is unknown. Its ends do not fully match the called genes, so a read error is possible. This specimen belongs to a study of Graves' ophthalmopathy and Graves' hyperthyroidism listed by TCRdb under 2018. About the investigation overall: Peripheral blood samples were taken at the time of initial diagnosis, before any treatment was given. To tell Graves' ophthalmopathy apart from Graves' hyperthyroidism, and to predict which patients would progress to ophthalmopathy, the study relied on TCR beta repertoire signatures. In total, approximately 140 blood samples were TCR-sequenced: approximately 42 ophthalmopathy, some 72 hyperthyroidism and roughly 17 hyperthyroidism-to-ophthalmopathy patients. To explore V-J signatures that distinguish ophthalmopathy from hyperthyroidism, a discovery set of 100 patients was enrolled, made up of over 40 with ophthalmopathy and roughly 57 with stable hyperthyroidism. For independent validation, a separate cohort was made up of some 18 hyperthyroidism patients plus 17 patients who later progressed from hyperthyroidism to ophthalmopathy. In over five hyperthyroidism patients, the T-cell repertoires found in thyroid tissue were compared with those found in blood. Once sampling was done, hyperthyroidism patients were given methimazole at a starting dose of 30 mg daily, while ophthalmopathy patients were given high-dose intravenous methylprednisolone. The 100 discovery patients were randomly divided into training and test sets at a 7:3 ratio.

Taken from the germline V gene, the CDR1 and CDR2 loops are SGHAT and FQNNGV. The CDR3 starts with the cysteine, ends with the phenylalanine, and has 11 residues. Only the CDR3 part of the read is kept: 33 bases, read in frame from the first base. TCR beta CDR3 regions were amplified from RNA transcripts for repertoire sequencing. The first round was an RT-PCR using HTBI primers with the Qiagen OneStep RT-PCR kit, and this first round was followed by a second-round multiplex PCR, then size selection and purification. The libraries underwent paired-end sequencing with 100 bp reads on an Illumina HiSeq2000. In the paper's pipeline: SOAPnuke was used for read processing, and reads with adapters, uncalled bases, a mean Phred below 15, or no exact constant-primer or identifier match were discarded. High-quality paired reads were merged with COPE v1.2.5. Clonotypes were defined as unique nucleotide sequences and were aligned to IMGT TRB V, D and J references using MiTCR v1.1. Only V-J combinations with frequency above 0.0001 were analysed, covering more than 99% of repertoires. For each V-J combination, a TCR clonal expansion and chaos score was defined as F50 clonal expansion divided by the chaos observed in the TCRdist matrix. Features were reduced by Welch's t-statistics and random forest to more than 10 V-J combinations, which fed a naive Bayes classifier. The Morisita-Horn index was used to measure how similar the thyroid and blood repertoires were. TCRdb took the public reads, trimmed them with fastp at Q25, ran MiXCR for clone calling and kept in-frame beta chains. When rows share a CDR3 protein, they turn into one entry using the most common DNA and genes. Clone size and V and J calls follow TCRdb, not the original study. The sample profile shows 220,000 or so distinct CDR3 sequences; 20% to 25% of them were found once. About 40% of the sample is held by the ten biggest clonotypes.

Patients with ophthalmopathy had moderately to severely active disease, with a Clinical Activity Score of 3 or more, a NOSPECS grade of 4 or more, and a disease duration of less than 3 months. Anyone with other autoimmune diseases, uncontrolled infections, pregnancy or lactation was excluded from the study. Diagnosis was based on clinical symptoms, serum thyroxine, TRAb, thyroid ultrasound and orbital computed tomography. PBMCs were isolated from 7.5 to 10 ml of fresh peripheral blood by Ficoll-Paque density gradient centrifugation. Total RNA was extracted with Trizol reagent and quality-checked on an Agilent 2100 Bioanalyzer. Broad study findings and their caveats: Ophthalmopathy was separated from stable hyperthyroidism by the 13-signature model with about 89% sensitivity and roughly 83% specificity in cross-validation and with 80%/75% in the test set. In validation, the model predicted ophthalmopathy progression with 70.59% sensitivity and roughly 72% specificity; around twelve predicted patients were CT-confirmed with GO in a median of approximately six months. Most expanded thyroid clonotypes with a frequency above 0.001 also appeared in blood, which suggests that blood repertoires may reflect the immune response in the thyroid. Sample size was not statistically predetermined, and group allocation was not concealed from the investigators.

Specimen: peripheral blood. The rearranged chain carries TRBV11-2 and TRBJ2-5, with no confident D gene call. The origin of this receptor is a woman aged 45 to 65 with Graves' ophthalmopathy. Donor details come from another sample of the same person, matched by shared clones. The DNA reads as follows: TGTGCCGGCAGTCAAATAGAGACCCAGTACTTC. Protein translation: CAGSQIETQYF.